The T cell receptor beta chain under discussion was sequenced for a study of beta chain features in type 1 diabetes. CDR3 size: 17 residues. Trimming pared 2 bases from V and 2 bases from J, leaving 16 bases between. CDR1 is SGHRS and CDR2 is YFSETQ in the germline V gene. Every bit of the isolated RNA underwent reverse transcription, so sequencing read expressed TCRB transcripts. This table comes from immunoSEQ multiplex PCR, and its TCRdb copy is limited to in-frame clones, with some not included. The sample carries 130,000 to 150,000 clones, less than 15% recorded once. This clone was observed a handful of times. No antigen is known for it. Findings and caveats of the study: For Type 1 diabetes patients, all four CD4+ subsets carried TCRB CDR3s that were moderately but significantly shorter.

This TCR derives from a man younger than 35 with type 1 diabetes. This rearrangement joins TRBV5-1 to TRBJ2-2, with a tentative D call TRBD1 (6 bases). The specimen was central memory CD4+ T cells from blood. For the CDR3, the DNA is TGCGCCAGCAGCTTTTCAACCCCGGGACAAAACACCGGGGAGCTGTTTTTT. Protein sequence: CASSFSTPGQNTGELFF.